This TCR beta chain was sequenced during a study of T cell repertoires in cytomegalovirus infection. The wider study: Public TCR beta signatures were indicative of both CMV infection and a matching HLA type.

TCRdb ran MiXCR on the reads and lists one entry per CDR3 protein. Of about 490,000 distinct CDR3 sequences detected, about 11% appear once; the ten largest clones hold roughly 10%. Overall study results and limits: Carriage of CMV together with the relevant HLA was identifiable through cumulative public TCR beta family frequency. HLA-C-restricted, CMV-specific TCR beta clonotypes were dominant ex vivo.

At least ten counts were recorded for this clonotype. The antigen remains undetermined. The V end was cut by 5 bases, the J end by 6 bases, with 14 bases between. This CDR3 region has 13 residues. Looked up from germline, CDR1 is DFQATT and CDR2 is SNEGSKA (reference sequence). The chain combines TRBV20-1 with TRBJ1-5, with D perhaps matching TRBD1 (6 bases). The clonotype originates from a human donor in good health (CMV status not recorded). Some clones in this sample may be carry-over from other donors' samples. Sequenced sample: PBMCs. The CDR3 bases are TGCAGTGCTTTTAGGGGGAATGGTCAGCCCCAGCATTTT. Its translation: CSAFRGNGQPQHF.